Sequencing of this T cell receptor (beta chain) was carried out in a study of T cell repertoires in cytomegalovirus infection. Overall study context: Matching HLA type, along with CMV infection, was indicated by public TCR beta signatures.

Germline V gene sequence: CDR1 SEHNR, CDR2 FQNEAQ (reference sequence). Trimming cost V 4 bases and J 6 bases, with 6 bases left between them. This CDR3 has 11 amino acids. There are a few counts of this clonotype. What it binds is unknown. TCRdb ran MiXCR on the reads and lists one entry per CDR3 protein. In the table there are some 940,000 distinct CDR3 sequences, 31% of which are singletons. V usage is TRBV7-9 and J usage is TRBJ1-2; D is uncertain. Specimen: cultured CD8+ T cells from PBMCs, collected from culture after CMV antigen stimulation. The clonotype was recovered from a human donor in good health (CMV status not recorded). Some clones in this sample may be carry-over from other donors' samples. The CDR3 bases are TGTGCCAGCAGCTCCCTAGATGGCTACACCTTC. Protein sequence: CASSSLDGYTF.